This record concerns one TCR beta chain sequence. Its antigen target is currently unknown. No base-level quality is on record; no much larger clone is a single base apart. In the same sample, other DNA sequences code for this CDR3. The V end loses 3 bases and the J end loses 5 bases, and a stretch of 10 bases separates them. The CDR3, cysteine through phenylalanine, is 13 amino acids long. Of the read, only the CDR3 DNA is kept; its 39 bases are in frame from base 1. Via the germline V gene, CDR1 is SGHAT and CDR2 FQNNGV. These data belong to a study of Ad26.COV2.S vaccination and SARS-CoV-2 variants (dated by TCRdb to about 2021). At the level of the whole study: Vaccine-arm donors were drawn from COV1001, a multicentre, randomized, double-blind, placebo-controlled phase I-IIa trial of Ad26.COV2.S in healthy adults. Trial participants were randomized into five groups of five, in which low-dose or high-dose Ad26.COV2.S was given once or twice, or placebo was given on both occasions. A total of approximately 30 samples were included in the TCR-sequenced set, comprising approximately 20 Ad26.COV2.S vaccine recipients, 5 placebo recipients and 8 SARS-CoV-2 convalescent individuals. TCRbeta repertoire sequencing was used to assess the specificity and breadth of SARS-CoV-2-reactive T cell receptors after Ad26.COV2.S vaccination. Blinding of investigators to trial group allocation was maintained during experiments and outcome assessment. Dosing of Ad26.COV2.S was intramuscular, at either 5x10^10 or 1x10^11 viral particles, delivered as one shot or as two shots spaced 56 days apart. Broad study findings and their caveats: Substantial breadth of spike-specific CD8+ and CD4+ T cell responses was reported after vaccination. The study was not powered to compare responses between vaccine doses or regimens. According to the authors, total T cell responses may have been underestimated by the TCR breadth and depth analyses. Higher spike-specific TCR breadth was observed in Ad26.COV2.S recipients than in placebo recipients (P = 0.0014). Comparable non-spike TCR breadth was observed between vaccine and placebo recipients, consistent with only spike being contained in the vaccine.

In light of the paper, this sample's treatment or condition label describes: some 20 received Ad26.COV2.S at low or high dose, single or two shots; five or six received placebo; per-sample allocation not given. For vaccine and placebo recipients, repertoires were sequenced using samples collected on day 63 after the first injection. Cohort 1b enrolled 20 to 30 adults aged 18-55 years at a single site in Boston, USA, between 29 July and 7 August 2020. Ad26.COV2.S consisted of a replication-incompetent adenovirus type 26 vector by which a prefusion-stabilized SARS-CoV-2 spike protein from the original Wuhan strain was expressed. The immunoSEQ Assay was used to sequence TCRbeta CDR3 regions. After extraction, genomic DNA underwent amplification by bias-controlled multiplex PCR, followed by high-throughput sequencing. The paper's processing steps were these. To quantify the absolute abundance of every unique TCRbeta CDR3 region, sequences were collapsed and filtered. T cell fraction was estimated by normalizing TCRbeta template counts to usable DNA, with usable DNA measured through amplification of reference genes found in all nucleated cells. Repertoire TCRs were annotated as SARS-CoV-2-specific when V gene, CDR3 amino acid sequence and J gene were exactly matched to a known reactive TCR set. The reference SARS-CoV-2 TCR set came from MIRA and was filtered for enrichment in COVID-19-positive ImmuneCODE repertoires, removing public or cross-reactive TCRs. Drawing on the MIRA antigens, annotated TCRs were analysed further at the level of specific ORF or position within ORF. Breadth was defined as annotated unique rearrangements over total unique productive rearrangements; depth was the summed frequency of those rearrangements. Two-sided Wilcoxon rank-sum tests were used to compare TCR breadth between groups. The clones in this table, taken by TCRdb from immuneACCESS, are in-frame only. Not every clone is retained; where verified, under half of the shortfall comes from an unresolved V gene, and the cause of the rest is unknown. That table supplies the V and J calls and clone size; D and trimming were determined from the DNA. This sample is represented by about 240,000 clones; 88% of them were singletons. The top ten clones comprise roughly 10% of the sample.

The V and J segments used are TRBV11-2 and TRBJ2-5; TRBD1 could be the D gene, as 6 bases match. Sequenced here: peripheral blood, sampled in a trial of Ad26.COV2.S vaccine versus placebo. This sequence originates from a person aged 18-65 years who received the Ad26.COV2.S COVID-19 vaccine or a placebo. The encoded CDR3 is CASSLGAQETQYF. The nucleotide sequence reads TGTGCCAGCAGCTTGGGGGCCCAGGAGACCCAGTACTTC.